This T cell receptor (beta chain) was retrieved from a study of shared clonotypes between healthy human individuals. General study results and limits: Despite large depth, rarefaction showed incomplete sorted-subset sequencing. Generation probabilities of non-shared clonotypes were lower (relative to those shared by all four donors). Memory subsets had estimated richness that was generally smaller than that of naive subsets. Enrolling few donors narrowed the genetic and exposure-history diversity that was represented.

Assay used: immunoSEQ multiplex PCR; TCRdb lists only in-frame clones, some missing. This repertoire shows 2 million to 2.5 million clones, roughly 92% found once; its top ten account for 0.37%. The CDR3 is 19 residues long. V shed 4 bases, J shed 2 bases, and the junction held 13 bases outside the gene matches. Germline values: CDR1 SGHRS, CDR2 YFSETQ. To note about this clone: Its antigen is not known.

The specimen was naive CD4+ T cells from PBMCs. Subset defined: CD45RA+ positively selected. This TCR came from a man younger than 35 in good health. Some clones in this sample may be carry-over from other donors' samples. The rearrangement uses TRBV5-1 and TRBJ2-3, with 13 nucleotides matching TRBD2. CDR3: CASSVAPQGLAGYTDTQYF. The CDR3 coding sequence is TGCGCCAGCAGCGTGGCGCCCCAGGGACTAGCGGGATACACAGATACGCAGTATTTT. Looking up the rest from reference TRBV5-1 and TRBJ2-3 gives the full variable domain: KAGVTQTPRYLIKTRGQQVTLSCSPISGHRSVSWYQQTPGQGLQFLFEYFSETQRNKGNFPGRFSGRQFSNSRSEMNVSTLELGDSALYLCASSVAPQGLAGYTDTQYFGPGTRLTVL.